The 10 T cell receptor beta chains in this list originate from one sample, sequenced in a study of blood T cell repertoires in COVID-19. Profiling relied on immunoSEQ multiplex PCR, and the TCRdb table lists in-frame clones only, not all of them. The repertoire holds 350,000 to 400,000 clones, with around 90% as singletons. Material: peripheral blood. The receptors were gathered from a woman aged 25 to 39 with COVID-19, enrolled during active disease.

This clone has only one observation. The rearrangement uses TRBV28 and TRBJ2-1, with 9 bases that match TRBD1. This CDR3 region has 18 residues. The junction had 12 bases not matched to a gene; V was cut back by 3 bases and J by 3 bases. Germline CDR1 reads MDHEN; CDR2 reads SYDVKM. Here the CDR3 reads CASSFLAPRQGDYNEQFF. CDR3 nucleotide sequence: TGTGCCAGCAGTTTCTTGGCCCCCCGACAGGGGGACTACAATGAGCAGTTCTTC.

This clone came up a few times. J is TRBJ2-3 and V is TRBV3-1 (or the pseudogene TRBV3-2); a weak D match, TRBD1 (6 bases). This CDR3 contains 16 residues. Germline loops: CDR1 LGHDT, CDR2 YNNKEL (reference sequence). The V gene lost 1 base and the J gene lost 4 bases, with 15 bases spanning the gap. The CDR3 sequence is CASSQVPKGGADTQYF. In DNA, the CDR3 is TGTGCCAGCAGCCAAGTCCCAAAAGGGGGAGCAGATACGCAGTATTTT.

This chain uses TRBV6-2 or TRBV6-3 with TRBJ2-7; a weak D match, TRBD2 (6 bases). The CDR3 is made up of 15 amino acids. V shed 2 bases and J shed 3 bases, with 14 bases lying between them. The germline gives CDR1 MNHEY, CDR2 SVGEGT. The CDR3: CASSYRIAEGYEQYV. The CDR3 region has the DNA TGTGCCAGCAGTTACCGGATAGCGGAGGGCTACGAGCAGTACGTC.

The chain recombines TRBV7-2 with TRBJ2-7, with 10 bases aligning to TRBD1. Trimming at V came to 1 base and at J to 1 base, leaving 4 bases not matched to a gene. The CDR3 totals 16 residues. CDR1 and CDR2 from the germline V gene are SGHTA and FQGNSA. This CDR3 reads CASSLVGTGVSYEQYF. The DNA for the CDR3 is TGTGCCAGCAGCTTAGTGGGGACAGGGGTGTCCTACGAGCAGTACTTC. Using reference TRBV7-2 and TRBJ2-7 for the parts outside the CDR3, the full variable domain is GAGVSQSPSNKVTEKGKDVELRCDPISGHTALYWYRQSLGQGLEFLIYFQGNSAPDKSGLPSDRFSAERTGGSVSTLTIQRTQQEDSAVYLCASSLVGTGVSYEQYFGPGTRLTVT.

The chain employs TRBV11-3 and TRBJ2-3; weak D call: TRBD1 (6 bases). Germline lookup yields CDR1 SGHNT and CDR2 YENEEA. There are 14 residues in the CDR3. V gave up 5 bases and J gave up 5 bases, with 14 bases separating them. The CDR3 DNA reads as TGTGCCAGCAGCCCGTGGACAGACCAAGATACGCAGTATTTT. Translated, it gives CASSPWTDQDTQYF.

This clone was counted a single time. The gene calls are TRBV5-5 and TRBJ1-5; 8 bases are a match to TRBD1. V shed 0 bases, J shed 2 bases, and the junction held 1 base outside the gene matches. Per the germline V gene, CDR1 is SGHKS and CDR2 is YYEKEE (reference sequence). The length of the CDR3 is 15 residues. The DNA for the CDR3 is TGTGCCAGCAGCTTGGGACAGGGGCGCAATCAGCCCCAGCATTTT. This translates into CASSLGQGRNQPQHF.

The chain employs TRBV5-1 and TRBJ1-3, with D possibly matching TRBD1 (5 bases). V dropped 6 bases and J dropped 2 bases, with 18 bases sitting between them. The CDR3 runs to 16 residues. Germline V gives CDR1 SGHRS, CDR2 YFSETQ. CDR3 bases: TGCGCCAGCACCCTTGGGGCCTTTGGGACTGGAAACACCATATATTTT. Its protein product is CASTLGAFGTGNTIYF.

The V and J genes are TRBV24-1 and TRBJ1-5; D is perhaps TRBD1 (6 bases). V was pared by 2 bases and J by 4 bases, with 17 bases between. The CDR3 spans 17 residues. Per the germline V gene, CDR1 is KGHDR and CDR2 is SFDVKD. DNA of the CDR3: TGTGCCACCAGTGATTCCACACAGGGCCGCCAGAATCAGCCCCAGCATTTT. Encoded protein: CATSDSTQGRQNQPQHF.

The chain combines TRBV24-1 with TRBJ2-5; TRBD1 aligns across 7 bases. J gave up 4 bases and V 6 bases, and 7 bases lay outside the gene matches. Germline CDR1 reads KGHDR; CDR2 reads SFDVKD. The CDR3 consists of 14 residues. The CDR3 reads CATSTPTGAETQYF. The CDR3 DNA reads TGTGCCACCAGTACCCCAACAGGGGCAGAGACCCAGTACTTC.

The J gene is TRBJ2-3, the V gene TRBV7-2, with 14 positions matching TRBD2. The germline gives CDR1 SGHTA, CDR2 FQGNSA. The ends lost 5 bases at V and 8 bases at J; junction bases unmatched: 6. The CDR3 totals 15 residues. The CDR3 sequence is CASSPGLAGGSTQYF. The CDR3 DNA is TGTGCCAGCAGCCCAGGACTAGCGGGGGGTTCTACGCAGTATTTT.